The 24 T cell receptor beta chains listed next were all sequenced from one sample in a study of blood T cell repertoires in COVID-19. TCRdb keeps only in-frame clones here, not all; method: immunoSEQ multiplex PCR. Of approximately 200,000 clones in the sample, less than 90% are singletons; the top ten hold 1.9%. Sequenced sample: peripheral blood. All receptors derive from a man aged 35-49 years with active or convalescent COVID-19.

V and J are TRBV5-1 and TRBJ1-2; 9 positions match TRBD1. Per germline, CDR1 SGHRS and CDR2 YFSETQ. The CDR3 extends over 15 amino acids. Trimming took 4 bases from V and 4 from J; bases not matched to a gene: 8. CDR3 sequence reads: CASSNLQGAPYGYTF. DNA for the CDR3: TGCGCCAGCAGCAACTTACAGGGGGCCCCCTATGGCTACACCTTC.

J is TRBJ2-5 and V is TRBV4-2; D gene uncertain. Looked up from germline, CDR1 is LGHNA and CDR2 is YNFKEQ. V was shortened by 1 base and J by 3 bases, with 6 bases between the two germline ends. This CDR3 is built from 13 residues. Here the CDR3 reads CASSQVSEETQYF. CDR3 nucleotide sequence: TGTGCCAGCAGCCAAGTTAGTGAAGAGACCCAGTACTTC.

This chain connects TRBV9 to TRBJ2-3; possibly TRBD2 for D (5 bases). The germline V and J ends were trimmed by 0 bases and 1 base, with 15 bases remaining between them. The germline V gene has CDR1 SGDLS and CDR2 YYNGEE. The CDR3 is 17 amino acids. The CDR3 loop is CASSVVFGGSGTDTQYF. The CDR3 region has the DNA TGTGCCAGCAGCGTAGTTTTTGGTGGTAGCGGCACAGATACGCAGTATTTT.

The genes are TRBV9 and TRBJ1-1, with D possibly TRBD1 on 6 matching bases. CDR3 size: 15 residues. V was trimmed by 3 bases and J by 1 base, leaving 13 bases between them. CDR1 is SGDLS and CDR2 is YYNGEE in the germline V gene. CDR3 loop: CASSATSTGNTEAFF. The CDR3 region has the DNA TGTGCCAGCAGCGCCACCTCGACAGGGAACACTGAAGCTTTCTTT.

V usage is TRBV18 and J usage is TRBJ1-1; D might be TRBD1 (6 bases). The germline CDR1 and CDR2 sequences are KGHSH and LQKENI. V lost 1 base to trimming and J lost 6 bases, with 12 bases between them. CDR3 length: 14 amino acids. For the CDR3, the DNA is TGTGCCAGCTCACCACGGACAGATAGCGCTGAAGCTTTCTTT. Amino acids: CASSPRTDSAEAFF.

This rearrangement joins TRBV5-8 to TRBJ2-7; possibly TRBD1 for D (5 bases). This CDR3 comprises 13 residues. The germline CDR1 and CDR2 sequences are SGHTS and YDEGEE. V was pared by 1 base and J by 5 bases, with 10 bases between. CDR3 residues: CASSLSGKDEQYF. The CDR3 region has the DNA TGTGCCAGCAGCTTGTCAGGGAAGGACGAGCAGTACTTC.

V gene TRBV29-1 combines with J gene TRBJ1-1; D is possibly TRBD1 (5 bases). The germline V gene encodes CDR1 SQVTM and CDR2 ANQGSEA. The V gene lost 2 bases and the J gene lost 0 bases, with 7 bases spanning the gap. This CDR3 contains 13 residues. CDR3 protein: CSVEQGMNTEAFF. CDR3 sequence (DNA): TGCAGCGTTGAACAGGGCATGAACACTGAAGCTTTCTTT.

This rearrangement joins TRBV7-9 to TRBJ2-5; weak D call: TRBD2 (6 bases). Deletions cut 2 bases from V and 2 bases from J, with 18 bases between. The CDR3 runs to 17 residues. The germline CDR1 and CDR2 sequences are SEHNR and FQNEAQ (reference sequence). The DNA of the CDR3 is TGTGCCAGCAGCTTATGGGGGAGGTTGGTTGGACAAGAGACCCAGTACTTC. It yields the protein CASSLWGRLVGQETQYF.

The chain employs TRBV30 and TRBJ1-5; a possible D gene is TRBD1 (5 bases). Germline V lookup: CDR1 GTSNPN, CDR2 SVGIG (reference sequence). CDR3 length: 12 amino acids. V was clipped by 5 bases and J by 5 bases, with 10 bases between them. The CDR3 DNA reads TGTGCCTGGGCCGGGACTGATCAGCCCCAGCATTTT. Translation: CAWAGTDQPQHF. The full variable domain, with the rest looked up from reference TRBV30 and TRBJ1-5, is SQTIHQWPATLVQPVGSPLSLECTVEGTSNPNLYWYRQAAGRGLQLLFYSVGIGQISSEVPQNLSASRPQDRQFILSSKKLLLSDSGFYLCAWAGTDQPQHFGDGTRLSIL.

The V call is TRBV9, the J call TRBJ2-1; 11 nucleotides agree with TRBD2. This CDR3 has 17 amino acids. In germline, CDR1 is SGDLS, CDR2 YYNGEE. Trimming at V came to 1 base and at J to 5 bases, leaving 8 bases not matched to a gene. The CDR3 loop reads CASSVTASGRTNNEQFF. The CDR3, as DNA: TGTGCCAGCAGCGTAACCGCTAGCGGGAGGACCAACAATGAGCAGTTCTTC. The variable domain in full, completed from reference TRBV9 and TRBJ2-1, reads DSGVTQTPKHLITATGQRVTLRCSPRSGDLSVYWYQQSLDQGLQFLIQYYNGEERAKGNILERFSAQQFPDLHSELNLSSLELGDSALYFCASSVTASGRTNNEQFFGPGTRLTVL.

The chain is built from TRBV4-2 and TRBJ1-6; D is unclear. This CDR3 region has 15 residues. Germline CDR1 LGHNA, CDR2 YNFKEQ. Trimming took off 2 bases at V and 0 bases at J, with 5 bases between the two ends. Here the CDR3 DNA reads TGTGCCAGCAGCCAATCGAGCTCCTATAATTCACCCCTCCACTTT. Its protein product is CASSQSSSYNSPLHF.

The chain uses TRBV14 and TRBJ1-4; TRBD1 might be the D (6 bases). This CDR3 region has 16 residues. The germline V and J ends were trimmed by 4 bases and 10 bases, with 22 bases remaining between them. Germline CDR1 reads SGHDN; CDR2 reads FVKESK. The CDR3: CASSLSRRGGRGKLFF. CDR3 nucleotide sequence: TGTGCCAGCAGCCTCTCCCGGAGGGGGGGCAGGGGAAAACTGTTTTTT.

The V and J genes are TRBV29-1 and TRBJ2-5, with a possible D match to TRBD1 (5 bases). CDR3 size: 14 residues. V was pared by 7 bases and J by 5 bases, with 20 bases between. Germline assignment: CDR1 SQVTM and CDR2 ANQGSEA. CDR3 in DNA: TGCAGCGATAGGAAGGGGATGGAAGGGGAGACCCAGTACTTC. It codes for CSDRKGMEGETQYF.

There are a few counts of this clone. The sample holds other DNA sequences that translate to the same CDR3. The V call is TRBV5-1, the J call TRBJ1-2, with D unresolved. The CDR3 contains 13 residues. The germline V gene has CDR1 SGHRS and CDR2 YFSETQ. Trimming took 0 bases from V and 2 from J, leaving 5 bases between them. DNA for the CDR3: TGCGCCAGCAGCTTGGGGCAGAACTATGGCTACACCTTC. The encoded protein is CASSLGQNYGYTF.

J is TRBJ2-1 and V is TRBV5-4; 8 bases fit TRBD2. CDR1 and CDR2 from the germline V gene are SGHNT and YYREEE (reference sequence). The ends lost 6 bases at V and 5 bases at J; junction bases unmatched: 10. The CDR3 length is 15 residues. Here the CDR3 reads CASTPGGGIDNEQFF. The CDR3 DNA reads TGTGCCAGCACCCCCGGGGGGGGGATCGACAATGAGCAGTTCTTC.

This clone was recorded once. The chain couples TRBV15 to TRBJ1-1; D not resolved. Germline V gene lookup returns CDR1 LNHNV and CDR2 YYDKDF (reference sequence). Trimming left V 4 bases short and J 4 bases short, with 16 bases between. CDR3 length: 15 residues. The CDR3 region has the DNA TGTGCCACCAGCAAAGAATACATACGTGGCACTGAAGCTTTCTTT. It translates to CATSKEYIRGTEAFF.

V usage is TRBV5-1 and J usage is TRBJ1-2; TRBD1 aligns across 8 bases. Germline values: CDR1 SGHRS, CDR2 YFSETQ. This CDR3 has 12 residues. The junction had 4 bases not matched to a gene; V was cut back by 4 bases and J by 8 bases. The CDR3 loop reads CASSLRGRGYTF. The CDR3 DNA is TGCGCCAGCAGCCTCAGGGGGCGAGGCTACACCTTC.

The CDR3 DNA follows: TGTGCCAGCAGCTTCGGACCCGGGACTAGCGGTTACAATGAGCAGTTCTTC. Residues: CASSFGPGTSGYNEQFF. The chain joins TRBV5-8 to TRBJ2-1; TRBD2 agrees at 11 bases. Germline V CDR1 and CDR2: SGHTS, YDEGEE. CDR3 length: 17 residues. V was clipped by 2 bases and J by 4 bases; unmatched bases: 8.

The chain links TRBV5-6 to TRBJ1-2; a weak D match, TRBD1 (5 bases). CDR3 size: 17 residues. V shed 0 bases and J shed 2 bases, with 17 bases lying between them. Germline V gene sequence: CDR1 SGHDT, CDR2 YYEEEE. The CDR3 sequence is CASSLVGLQLGNYGYTF. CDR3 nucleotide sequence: TGTGCCAGCAGCTTGGTGGGACTGCAACTGGGGAACTATGGCTACACCTTC.

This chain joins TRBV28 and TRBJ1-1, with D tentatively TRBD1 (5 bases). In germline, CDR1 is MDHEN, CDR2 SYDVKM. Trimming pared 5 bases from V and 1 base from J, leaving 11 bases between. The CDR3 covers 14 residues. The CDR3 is CASSLRQSNTEAFF. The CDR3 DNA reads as TGTGCCAGCAGTCTACGACAGTCGAACACTGAAGCTTTCTTT. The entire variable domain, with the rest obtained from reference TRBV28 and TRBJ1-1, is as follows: DVKVTQSSRYLVKRTGEKVFLECVQDMDHENMFWYRQDPGLGLRLIYFSYDVKMKEKGDIPEGYSVSREKKERFSLILESASTNQTSMYLCASSLRQSNTEAFFGQGTRLTVV.

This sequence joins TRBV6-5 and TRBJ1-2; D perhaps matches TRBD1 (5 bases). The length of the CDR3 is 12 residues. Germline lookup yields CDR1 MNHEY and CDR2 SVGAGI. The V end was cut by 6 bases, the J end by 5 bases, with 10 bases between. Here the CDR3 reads CASRRQSYGYTF. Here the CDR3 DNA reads TGTGCCAGCAGGCGACAGTCTTATGGCTACACCTTC.

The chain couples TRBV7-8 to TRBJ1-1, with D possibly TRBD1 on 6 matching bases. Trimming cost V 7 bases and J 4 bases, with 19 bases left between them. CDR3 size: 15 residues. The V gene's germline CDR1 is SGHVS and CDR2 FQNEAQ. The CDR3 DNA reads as TGTGCCAGCACCCGGGGGCAAAGGGGTTCCACTGAAGCTTTCTTT. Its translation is CASTRGQRGSTEAFF.

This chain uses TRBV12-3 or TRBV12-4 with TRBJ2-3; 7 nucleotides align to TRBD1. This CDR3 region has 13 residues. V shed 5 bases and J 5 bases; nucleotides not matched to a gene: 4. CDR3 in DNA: TGTGCCAGCAGTCCCGACAGGGAAGATACGCAGTATTTT. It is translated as CASSPDREDTQYF.

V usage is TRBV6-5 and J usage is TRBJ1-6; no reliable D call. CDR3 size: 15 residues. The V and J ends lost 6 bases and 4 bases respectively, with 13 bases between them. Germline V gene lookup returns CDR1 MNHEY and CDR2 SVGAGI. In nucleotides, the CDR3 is TGTGCCAGCAGGACCCCCGAAGCGTATAATTCACCCCTCCACTTT. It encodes CASRTPEAYNSPLHF.